This T cell receptor (beta chain) was captured by sequencing in a study of shared clonotypes between healthy human individuals (dated by TCRdb to the early 2020s). For the wider study: The cohort comprised a couple of women and three men aged 18 to 49 years. For each donor, CD4 naive and CD4 memory were each run on three plates, CD8 naive on two plates, and CD8 memory on one plate. Blood TCR repertoires of about 5 healthy adults were deeply sequenced to estimate repertoire size and the extent of clonotype sharing between individuals. Libraries were prepared and TCR repertoires were sequenced by different laboratories using diverse techniques, in order to increase sequencing depth and limit assay-specific biases. Each donor's leukapheresis produced roughly between roughly 0.85 and 10 billion PBMCs. The investigation overall reported the following: Sampling was restricted to blood, and TCR repertoires in tissues likely differ from the TCR repertoires found in blood. Pairwise subsampling led to the expectation that sequencing depth would affect the degree of clonotype sharing among donors. Across four donors, about 5.2% of naive CD4, roughly 3.3% of naive CD8, approximately 2.5% of memory CD4, and roughly 0.4% of memory CD8 clonotypes were shared. Because the study included only a small number of donors, the genetic and exposure-history diversity represented was limited. Naive subsets generally had larger estimated clonotype richness than memory subsets. Compared with non-shared clonotypes, the clonotypes found in all four sorted-subset donors had higher generation probabilities. Rarefaction of sorted-subset datasets indicated incomplete sequencing despite the large sequencing depth.

Healthy HIV-negative adults with no recently reported acute infections or vaccinations were included as donors. Only Caucasian adults living in Nashville, Tennessee, USA were represented among the donors. Magnetic negative selection was used to enrich CD4+ T cells, after which naive cells were positively selected on CD45RA and the negative fraction became the memory subset. After blood collection by leukapheresis, PBMCs were isolated using Ficoll-Histopaque density gradient centrifugation and then cryopreserved in the vapor phase of liquid nitrogen. Analytical flow cytometry was used to check the purity and quantity of each magnetically sorted T cell population. From each sorted fraction, genomic DNA was isolated and quantified by UV absorbance on a Nanodrop 2000c. Turning to this clone: There is no known antigen for this receptor. No base quality information exists; no much larger clone differs at one position.

The germline V gene gives CDR1 as MNHEY and CDR2 as SVGAGI. The CDR3 sequence holds 15 residues, the cysteine and phenylalanine included. The sequence is cut down to CDR3 DNA, 45 bases in frame from base 1. V loses 8 bases, J loses 0 bases, and the germline ends lie 17 bases apart. Using the deep immunoSEQ assay, multiplex PCR amplified TCR CDR3 regions from genomic DNA. Extracted genomic DNA from each cell subset was spread evenly across all wells of several immunoSEQ 96-well plates, with each plate serving as a replicate. For sorted subsets, 150 to 250 ng genomic DNA, equal to tens of thousands of T cell genomes, was loaded into each replicate PCR. The purified libraries were quantified using a Qubit 3.0 fluorometer, sized with a Bioanalyzer 2100, and then quantified again using the KAPA Library Quantification kit. Every immunoSEQ 96-well plate was sequenced on a dedicated single-read 150-cycle Illumina NextSeq 550 flow cell. The published analysis was carried out like this. The immunoSEQ output contained only junctional sequences without quality scores, so filtering could not match that applied to full-length reads. Sequences were annotated with PyIR, a Python wrapper for IgBLAST v1.9, using IMGT germline references to assign V/J genes and CDR3. Any read was removed if the V/J assignment was weak (E-value above 1e-6), the CDR3 was missing, or the read contained stop codons, out-of-frame junctions, or ambiguous translated residues. A V3J clonotype was defined by an identical inferred V gene, J gene, and CDR3 amino acid sequence. Percentage overlap between repertoires was computed as shared unique clonotypes divided by the size of the smaller repertoire. Repertoire richness was assessed with RTK rarefaction, the Chao1 estimator, and Recon v2.1 estimates of unobserved clonotypes. For all TCRbeta clonotypes obtained by the gDNA method from a few donors, generation probabilities were computed with OLGA. TCRdb took this table from immuneACCESS and kept in-frame rearrangements with V and J called. Such tables lack part of the clones; where checked against another copy, unresolved V genes explain under half of the gap, and the rest is unexplained. D and trimming come from the DNA, and the V and J calls and clone size come from that table. The sample table contains roughly 2,500,000 clones; only one count was recorded for over 85% of them. The ten largest make up around 0.37% of the sample.

The source material was naive CD4+ T cells from PBMCs. This specimen's cell subset or site label, interpreted: CD45RA+ positively selected. The rearranged segments are TRBV6-5 and TRBJ2-7; the D segment could be TRBD2, given 6 matching bases. This TCR was sampled from a man aged 18-30 years in good health. Some clones in this sample may be carry-over from other donors' samples. The CDR3 corresponds to CASSGEGAISYEQYF. The bases are TGTGCCAGCTCGGGGGAAGGGGCGATCTCCTACGAGCAGTACTTC.